Presented here are 9 T cell receptor beta chains from one specimen sequenced in a study of blood T cells in healthy people across ages. PCR was performed a second time for roughly 7 to 12 cycles using a sample-barcoded 5' primer and a J-beta primer mix. TCRdb ran MiXCR on the 5' RACE reads and lists one entry per CDR3 protein. The sample lists about 1.7 million distinct CDR3 sequences, roughly 27% occurring once. Material: blood. The source of these receptors is a woman in her twenties or thirties in good health.

This clonotype was seen a few times. The chain recombines TRBV29-1 with TRBJ2-7; D is perhaps TRBD1 (5 bases). This CDR3 contains 13 residues. The germline gives CDR1 SQVTM, CDR2 ANQGSEA. Between the trimmed V and J ends, which lost 0 bases and 4 bases, there was a span of 10 bases. CDR3 loop: CSVEDPRAYEQYF. As DNA, the CDR3 is TGCAGCGTTGAAGACCCCAGGGCATACGAGCAGTACTTC.

This chain's CDR3 is CASSERTNTEAFF. Here the CDR3 DNA reads TGCGCCAGCAGTGAACGGACTAACACTGAAGCTTTCTTT. The V and J genes are TRBV10-1 and TRBJ1-1; D uncertain. In germline, CDR1 is WNHNN, CDR2 SYGVQD (reference sequence). The CDR3 spans 13 residues. V lost 3 bases, J lost 2 bases, and 7 bases lay in between.

This clonotype was counted a few times. This chain connects TRBV2 to TRBJ1-2; 7 positions match TRBD1. J was trimmed by 5 bases and V by 7 bases; bases with no gene match: 10. Germline lookup yields CDR1 SNHLY and CDR2 FYNNEI. CDR3 length equals 14 residues. The CDR3 DNA sequence: TGTGCCAGCACCGGCGGGGGGACAGAGTATGGCTACACCTTC. It encodes CASTGGGTEYGYTF. Filled out from reference TRBV2 and TRBJ1-2, the complete variable domain reads EPEVTQTPSHQVTQMGQEVILRCVPISNHLYFYWYRQILGQKVEFLVSFYNNEISEKSEIFDDQFSVERPDGSNFTLKIRSTKLEDSAMYFCASTGGGTEYGYTFGSGTRLTVV.

To note about this clonotype: With a much larger clone just one base away, this may be a read error. This chain links TRBV20-1 with TRBJ2-5; a weak D match, TRBD2 (6 bases). The DNA end favors TRBJ2-1, so the J call may be wrong. The CDR3 is 14 residues long. Germline assignment: CDR1 DFQATT and CDR2 SNEGSKA (reference sequence). Here the CDR3 reads CSARDAGIDETQFF. The CDR3, as DNA: TGCAGTGCTAGAGATGCGGGGATTGACGAGACCCAGTTCTTC.

In its sample, this clonotype was seen many times. The chain couples TRBV5-1 to TRBJ2-1; 8 bases are a match to TRBD1. CDR3 length equals 15 residues. V was clipped by 4 bases and J by 2 bases; unmatched bases: 5. Per germline, CDR1 SGHRS and CDR2 YFSETQ. CDR3 loop: CASSIAGGPYNEQFF. Written as DNA, the CDR3 is TGCGCCAGCAGCATAGCAGGGGGCCCCTACAATGAGCAGTTCTTC.

CDR3 sequence reads: CASSPPAAGANVLTF. The DNA for the CDR3 is TGTGCCAGCTCCCCCCCGGCTGCTGGGGCCAACGTCCTGACTTTC. The chain uses TRBV18 and TRBJ2-6; D is uncertain. Trimming cost V 6 bases and J 2 bases, with 11 bases left between them. The CDR3 spans 15 residues. Germline CDR1 KGHSH, CDR2 LQKENI.

Notes on this clonotype: Relative to the germline gene, one junction end is altered; a read error may explain this. DNA of the CDR3: TGTGCCGGCAGTGAAGCCTTCGGGACAGGGGTAGGCTACACCTTC. Protein sequence: CAGSEAFGTGVGYTF. V and J are TRBV2 and TRBJ1-2; 10 positions match TRBD1. CDR3 size: 15 residues. CDR1 and CDR2 from the germline V gene are SNHLY and FYNNEI.

The chain employs TRBV5-1 and TRBJ1-4, with D unclear. The CDR3 has 14 residues. Germline CDR1 and CDR2: SGHRS and YFSETQ. Trimming pared 1 base from V and 6 bases from J, leaving 10 bases between. The CDR3, as DNA: TGCGCCAGCAGCTTGACATCGGGCGATGAAAAACTGTTTTTT. Its protein is CASSLTSGDEKLFF.

This clonotype was found a few times. The rearrangement joins TRBV13 to TRBJ1-2; D gene ambiguous. In germline, CDR1 is PRHDT, CDR2 FYEKMQ (reference sequence). CDR3 length: 13 amino acids. V was cut by 0 bases and J by 11 bases, with 13 bases left in between. The CDR3 loop is CASSLGDAMRYTF. CDR3 coding DNA: TGTGCCAGCAGCTTAGGTGACGCCATGCGGTACACCTTC.